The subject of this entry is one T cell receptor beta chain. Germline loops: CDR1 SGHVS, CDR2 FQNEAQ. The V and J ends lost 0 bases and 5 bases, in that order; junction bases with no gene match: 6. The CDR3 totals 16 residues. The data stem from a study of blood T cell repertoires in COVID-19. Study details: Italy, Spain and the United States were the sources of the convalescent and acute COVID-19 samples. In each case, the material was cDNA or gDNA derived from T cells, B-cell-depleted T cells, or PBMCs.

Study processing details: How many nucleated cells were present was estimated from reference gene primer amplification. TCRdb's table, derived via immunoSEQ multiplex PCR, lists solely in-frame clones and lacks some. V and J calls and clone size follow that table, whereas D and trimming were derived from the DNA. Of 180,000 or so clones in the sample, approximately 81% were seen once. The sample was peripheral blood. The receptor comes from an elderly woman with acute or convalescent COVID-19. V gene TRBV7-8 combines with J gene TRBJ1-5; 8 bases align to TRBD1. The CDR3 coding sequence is TGTGCCAGCAGCTTAGCCAGGGGGCTGGCCGATCAGCCCCAGCATTTT. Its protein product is CASSLARGLADQPQHF.